This T cell receptor beta chain was profiled in a study of T-cell memory formation after mild COVID-19. Whole-study context: Most TCR clusters belonged to a single donor.

Constant-segment primers served in 5'RACE that generated TCR alpha and TCR beta cDNA libraries bearing sample barcodes and UMIs. Each CDR3 protein gets one entry after TCRdb re-called the 5' RACE reads with MiXCR. The repertoire holds some 97,000 distinct CDR3 sequences, with 11% as singletons. The CDR3 totals 17 residues. The ends were cut back, 1 base at V and 2 bases at J, with 18 bases in the middle. Germline CDR1 and CDR2: LGHNA and YSLEER. Study outcomes and limitations: Contracting clones, day 15 to 85, had balanced CD4/CD8, and later expanders favored CD4+. Clonal second-wave expansions that peaked on day 37 had unconfirmed SARS-CoV-2 specificity.

Points on this clonotype: Its target is unknown.

The TCR comes from a man aged 18 to 29 who had mild COVID-19 (a few samples of this study predate the infection). Cell type and time point are not known. The sample consisted of PBMCs or a T cell subset sorted from them (not recorded which). The chain employs TRBV4-3 and TRBJ2-7; D tentatively fits TRBD1 or TRBD2 (5 bases each). CDR3 sequence (DNA): TGCGCCAGCAGCCAAGCATTTTGGGGGTCGCTACCCTACGAGCAGTACGTC. It yields the protein CASSQAFWGSLPYEQYV.